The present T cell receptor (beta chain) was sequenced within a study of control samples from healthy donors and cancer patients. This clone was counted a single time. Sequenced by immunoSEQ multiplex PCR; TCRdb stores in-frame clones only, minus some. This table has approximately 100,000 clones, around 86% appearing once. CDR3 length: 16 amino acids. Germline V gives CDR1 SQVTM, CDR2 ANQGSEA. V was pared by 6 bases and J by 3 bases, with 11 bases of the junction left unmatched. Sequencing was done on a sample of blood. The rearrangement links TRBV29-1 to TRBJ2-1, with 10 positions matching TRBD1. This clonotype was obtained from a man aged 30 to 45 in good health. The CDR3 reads CSVQARRDRGYNEQFF. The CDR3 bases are TGCAGCGTCCAAGCCCGCCGGGACAGGGGCTACAATGAGCAGTTCTTC.